A selection of T cell receptor beta chains follows, all from one sample in a study of CD8+ T cells in alopecia areata. Here immunoSEQ multiplex PCR was the method, and the copy in TCRdb shows in-frame clones only, minus some. Seen here are around 270,000 clones, about three fifths observed once, and the top ten hold around 1.8%. Sequenced material: CD4+ T cells sorted from blood, taken at week 24, from a patient treated with tofacitinib. Receptor source: a human donor with alopecia areata. Each CDR3 is given with its conserved first and last residue. The D gene is left open where the match is weak. A row's size may be missing; if present it is once, few, many or a size class.

abundance: -; v_gene: TRBV5-1; j_gene: TRBJ2-5; d_gene: -; CDR3aa: CASKDSHQETQYF; CDR3nt: TGCGCCAGCAAGGACAGCCACCAAGAGACCCAGTACTTC
abundance: -; v_gene: TRBV4-3; j_gene: TRBJ1-2; d_gene: -; CDR3aa: CASSHPGRAYGYTF; CDR3nt: TGCGCCAGCAGCCACCCAGGGAGAGCGTATGGCTACACCTTC
abundance: -; v_gene: TRBV6-6; j_gene: TRBJ1-4; d_gene: -; CDR3aa: CASTGPEGKLFF; CDR3nt: TGTGCCTCCACGGGCCCCGAGGGAAAACTGTTTTTT
abundance: -; v_gene: TRBV7-9; j_gene: TRBJ1-2; d_gene: -; CDR3aa: CASSLGGLDYGYTF; CDR3nt: TGTGCCAGCAGCCTAGGGGGGCTTGACTATGGCTACACCTTC
abundance: -; v_gene: TRBV10-3; j_gene: TRBJ1-2; d_gene: -; CDR3aa: CAISEAQDQYGYTF; CDR3nt: TGTGCCATCAGTGAAGCCCAGGATCAATATGGCTACACCTTC
abundance: few; v_gene: TRBV30; j_gene: TRBJ2-2; d_gene: TRBD1; CDR3aa: CAWSVQGQTGELFF; CDR3nt: TGTGCCTGGAGTGTACAGGGACAGACCGGGGAGCTGTTTTTT
abundance: few; v_gene: TRBV7-2; j_gene: TRBJ2-7; d_gene: -; CDR3aa: CASSGGRNLTRGSYEQYF; CDR3nt: TGTGCCAGCAGCGGGGGCCGGAACCTCACCCGGGGGTCCTACGAGCAGTACTTC
abundance: -; v_gene: TRBV4-3; j_gene: TRBJ2-2; d_gene: -; CDR3aa: CASQGDLNTGELFF; CDR3nt: TGCGCCAGTCAGGGGGACTTAAACACCGGGGAGCTGTTTTTT
abundance: -; v_gene: TRBV5-1; j_gene: TRBJ2-3; d_gene: -; CDR3aa: CASSLAVASDTQYF; CDR3nt: TGCGCCAGCAGCTTGGCCGTTGCCTCAGATACGCAGTATTTT
abundance: -; v_gene: TRBV2; j_gene: TRBJ2-3; d_gene: -; CDR3aa: CASLSVRGLTDTQYF; CDR3nt: TGTGCCAGTCTATCTGTACGGGGATTAACAGATACGCAGTATTTT